The 3 T cell receptor beta chains below all came from one sample that was sequenced in a study of identical twins. TCRdb recomputed calls from the 5' RACE reads with MiXCR, one row per CDR3 protein. In the table there are 260,000 or so distinct CDR3 sequences, approximately 7.3% of which are singletons. This sample also belongs to another study, concerning yellow fever vaccine responses in identical twins.

The material sequenced was CD8+ T cells sorted from blood. These receptors all come from a woman between 18 and 29 years old in good health.

The chain recombines TRBV18 with TRBJ2-3, with TRBD2 matching 8 bases. The V segment lost 3 bases and the J segment 5 bases; nucleotides outside the gene matches: 10. CDR3 length: 16 amino acids. Germline V lookup: CDR1 KGHSH, CDR2 LQKENI. CDR3 amino acids: CASSPRGASTVDTQYF. CDR3 DNA: TGTGCCAGCTCACCGCGGGGGGCCTCAACCGTAGATACGCAGTATTTT. The full variable domain, rest sourced from reference TRBV18 and TRBJ2-3, is NAGVMQNPRHLVRRRGQEARLRCSPMKGHSHVYWYRQLPEEGLKFMVYLQKENIIDESGMPKERFSAEFPKEGPSILRIQQVVRGDSAAYFCASSPRGASTVDTQYFGPGTRLTVL.

This clonotype was seen repeatedly, ten times or more. The rearrangement joins TRBV20-1 to TRBJ1-1, with D unclear. The CDR3 totals 18 residues. Trimming cost V 0 bases and J 1 base, with 21 bases left between them. Germline V gene lookup returns CDR1 DFQATT and CDR2 SNEGSKA (reference sequence). The CDR3 is CSARDTTPEGFSNTEAFF. DNA for the CDR3: TGCAGTGCTAGAGATACTACGCCGGAAGGGTTTTCGAACACTGAAGCTTTCTTT.

This clonotype was recorded many times. The V call is TRBV10-2, the J call TRBJ2-7; tentative D call: TRBD1 (6 bases). Per the germline V gene, CDR1 is WSHSY and CDR2 is SAAADI. The V end was cut by 6 bases, the J end by 2 bases, with 11 bases between. CDR3 length: 13 amino acids. The CDR3 DNA reads TGCGCCAGCAGCCACTGGGACACCTACGAGCAGTACGTC. This translates into CASSHWDTYEQYV.